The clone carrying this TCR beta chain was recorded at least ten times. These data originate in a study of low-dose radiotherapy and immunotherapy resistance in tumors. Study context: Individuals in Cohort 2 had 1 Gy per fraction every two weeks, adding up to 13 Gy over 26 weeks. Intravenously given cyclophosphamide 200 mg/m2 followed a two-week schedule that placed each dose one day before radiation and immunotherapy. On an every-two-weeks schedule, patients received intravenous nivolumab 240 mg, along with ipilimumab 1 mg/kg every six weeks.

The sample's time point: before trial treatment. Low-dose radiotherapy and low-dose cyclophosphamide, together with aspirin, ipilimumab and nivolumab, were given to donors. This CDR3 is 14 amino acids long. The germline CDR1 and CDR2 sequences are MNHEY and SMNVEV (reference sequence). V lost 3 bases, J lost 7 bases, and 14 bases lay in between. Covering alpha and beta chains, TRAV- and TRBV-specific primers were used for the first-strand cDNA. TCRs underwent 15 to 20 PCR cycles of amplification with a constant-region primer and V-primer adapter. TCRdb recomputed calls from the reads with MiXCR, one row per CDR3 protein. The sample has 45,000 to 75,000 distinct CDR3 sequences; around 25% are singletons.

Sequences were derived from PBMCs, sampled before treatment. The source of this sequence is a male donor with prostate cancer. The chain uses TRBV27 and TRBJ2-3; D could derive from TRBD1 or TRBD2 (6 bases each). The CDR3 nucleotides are TGTGCCAGCAGTTTTTGGGGGGCGCGTAATACGCAGTATTTT. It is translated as CASSFWGARNTQYF.